The source of this T cell receptor (beta chain) is a study of cytomegalovirus exposure and HLA in healthy donors. V was clipped by 3 bases and J by 6 bases; unmatched bases: 5. This CDR3 region has 14 residues. Germline V lookup: CDR1 KGHSH, CDR2 LQKENI. Profiling relied on immunoSEQ multiplex PCR, and the TCRdb table lists in-frame clones only, not all of them. This repertoire shows 180,000 or so clones, more than 75% found once; its top ten account for approximately 2.6%. Sequencing was performed on PBMCs. The chain employs TRBV18 and TRBJ1-1; 9 nucleotides match TRBD1. This receptor was taken from a man between 18 and 29 years old in good health and CMV-seropositive. The CDR3 DNA reads as TGTGCCAGCTCACCGGGACAGGGAGGGGCTGAAGCTTTCTTT. Translation gives CASSPGQGGAEAFF.